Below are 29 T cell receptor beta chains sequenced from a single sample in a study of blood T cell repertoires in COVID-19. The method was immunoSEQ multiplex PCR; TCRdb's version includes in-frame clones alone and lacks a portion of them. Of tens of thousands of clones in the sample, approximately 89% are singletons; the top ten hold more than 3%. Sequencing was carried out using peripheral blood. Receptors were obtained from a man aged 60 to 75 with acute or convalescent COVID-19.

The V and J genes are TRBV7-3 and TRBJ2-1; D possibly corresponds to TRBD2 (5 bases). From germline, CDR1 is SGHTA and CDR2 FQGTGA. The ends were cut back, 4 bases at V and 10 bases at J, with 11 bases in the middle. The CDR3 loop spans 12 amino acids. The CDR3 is CASSSTSGEQFF. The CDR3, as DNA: TGTGCCAGCAGCTCCACCTCGGGGGAGCAGTTCTTC.

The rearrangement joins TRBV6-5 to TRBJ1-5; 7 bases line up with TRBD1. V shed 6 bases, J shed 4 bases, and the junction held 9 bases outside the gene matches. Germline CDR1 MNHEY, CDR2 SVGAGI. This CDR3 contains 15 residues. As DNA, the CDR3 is TGTGCCAGCAGCCCCCGGGACAGTCGAAATCAGCCCCAGCATTTT. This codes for CASSPRDSRNQPQHF.

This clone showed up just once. CDR3 nucleotides: TGTGCCAGCAGTCGGGTGGGAGCGAACACCGGGGAGCTGTTTTTT. Its protein is CASSRVGANTGELFF. The chain has TRBV2 and TRBJ2-2, with D possibly TRBD2 on 5 matching bases. Germline V gives CDR1 SNHLY, CDR2 FYNNEI. The CDR3 runs to 15 residues. V was trimmed by 5 bases and J by 0 bases, leaving 10 bases between them.

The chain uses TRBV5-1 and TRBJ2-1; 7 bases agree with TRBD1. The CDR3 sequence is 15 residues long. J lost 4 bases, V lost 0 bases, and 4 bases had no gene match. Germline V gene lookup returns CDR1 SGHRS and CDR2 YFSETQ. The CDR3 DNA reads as TGCGCCAGCAGCTTGGGCCGGGACAGTTACAATGAGCAGTTCTTC. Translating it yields CASSLGRDSYNEQFF.

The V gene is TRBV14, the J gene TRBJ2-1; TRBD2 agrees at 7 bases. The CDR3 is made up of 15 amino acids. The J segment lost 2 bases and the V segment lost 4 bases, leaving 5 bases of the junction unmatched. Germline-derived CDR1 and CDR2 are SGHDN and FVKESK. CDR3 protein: CASSLSGSTYNEQFF. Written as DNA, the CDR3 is TGTGCCAGCAGCCTTAGCGGGTCAACCTACAATGAGCAGTTCTTC.

The CDR3 bases are TGTGCCAGCAGCACTACCGGGACAGGGGATTTTGGCTACACCTTC. Translation: CASSTTGTGDFGYTF. The V gene is TRBV11-3, the J gene TRBJ1-2; 10 bases are a match to TRBD1. Per germline, CDR1 SGHNT and CDR2 YENEEA. The junction had 10 bases not matched to a gene; V was cut back by 5 bases and J by 7 bases. This CDR3 has 15 amino acids.

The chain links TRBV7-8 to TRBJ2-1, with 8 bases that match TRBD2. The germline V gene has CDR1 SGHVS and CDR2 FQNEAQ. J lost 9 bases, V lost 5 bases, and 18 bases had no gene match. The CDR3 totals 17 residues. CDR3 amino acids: CASSEWGSKRELPEQFF. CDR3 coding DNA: TGTGCCAGCAGCGAGTGGGGATCCAAGCGGGAGCTACCTGAGCAGTTCTTC.

This CDR3 reads CASSNRGRGELFF. CDR3 bases: TGTGCCAGCAGTAACAGGGGGAGGGGGGAGCTGTTTTTT. The gene calls are TRBV12-3 or TRBV12-4 and TRBJ2-2; TRBD1 agrees at 8 bases. Germline trimming cut 5 bases from V and 8 bases from J; bases unmatched to any gene: 4. CDR3 size: 13 residues.

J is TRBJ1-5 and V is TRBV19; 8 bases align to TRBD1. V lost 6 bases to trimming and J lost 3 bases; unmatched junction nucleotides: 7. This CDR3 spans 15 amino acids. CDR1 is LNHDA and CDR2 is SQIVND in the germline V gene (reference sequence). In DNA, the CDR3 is TGTGCCAGTAGGTATCGACAGGGGAACAATCAGCCCCAGCATTTT. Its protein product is CASRYRQGNNQPQHF.

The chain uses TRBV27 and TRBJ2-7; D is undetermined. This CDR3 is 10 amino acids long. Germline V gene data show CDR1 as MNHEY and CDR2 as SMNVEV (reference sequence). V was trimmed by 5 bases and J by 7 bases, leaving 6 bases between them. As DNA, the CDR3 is TGTGCCAGCAGTACTACAGAGCAGTACGTC. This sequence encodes CASSTTEQYV.

CDR3 nucleotides: TGTGCCAGCAGCGGGAGGGACAGGGGGCTCTATGGCTACACCTTC. Its translation is CASSGRDRGLYGYTF. This chain uses TRBV5-6 with TRBJ1-2, with 12 bases that match TRBD1. The CDR3 loop spans 15 amino acids. The V and J ends lost 4 bases and 4 bases, in that order; junction bases with no gene match: 5. CDR1 and CDR2 from the germline V gene are SGHDT and YYEEEE.

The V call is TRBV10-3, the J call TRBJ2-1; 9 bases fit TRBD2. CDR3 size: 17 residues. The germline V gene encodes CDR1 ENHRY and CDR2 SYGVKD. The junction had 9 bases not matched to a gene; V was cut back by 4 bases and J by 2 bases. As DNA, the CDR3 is TGTGCCATCAGTGGGGTAGCGGGAGTGGGAACCTACAATGAGCAGTTCTTC. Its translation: CAISGVAGVGTYNEQFF.

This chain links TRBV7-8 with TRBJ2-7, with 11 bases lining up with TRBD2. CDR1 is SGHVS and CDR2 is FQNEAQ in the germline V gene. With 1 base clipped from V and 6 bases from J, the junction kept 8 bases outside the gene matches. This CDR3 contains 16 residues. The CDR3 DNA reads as TGTGCCAGCAGCTTAGTCGCGACTAGCGGGACTAGCGAGCAGTACGTC. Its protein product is CASSLVATSGTSEQYV.

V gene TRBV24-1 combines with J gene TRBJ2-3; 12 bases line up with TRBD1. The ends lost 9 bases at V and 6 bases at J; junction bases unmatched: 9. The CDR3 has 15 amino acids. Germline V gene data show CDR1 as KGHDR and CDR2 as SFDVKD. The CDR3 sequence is CATRSTGQGADTQYF. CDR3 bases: TGTGCCACCCGCTCCACGGGACAGGGGGCCGATACGCAGTATTTT.

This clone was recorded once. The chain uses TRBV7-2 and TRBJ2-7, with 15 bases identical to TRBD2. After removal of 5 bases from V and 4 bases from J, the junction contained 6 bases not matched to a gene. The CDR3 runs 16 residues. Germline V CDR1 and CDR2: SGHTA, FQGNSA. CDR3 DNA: TGTGCCAGCAGCCCCCAGGGACTAGCGGGAGGATACGAGCAGTACTTC. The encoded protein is CASSPQGLAGGYEQYF.

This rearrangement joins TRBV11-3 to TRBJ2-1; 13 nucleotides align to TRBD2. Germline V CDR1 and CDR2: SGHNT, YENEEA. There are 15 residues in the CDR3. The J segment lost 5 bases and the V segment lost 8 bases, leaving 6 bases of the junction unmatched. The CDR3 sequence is CASGMGLAGNNEQFF. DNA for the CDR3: TGTGCCAGCGGCATGGGACTAGCGGGAAACAATGAGCAGTTCTTC.

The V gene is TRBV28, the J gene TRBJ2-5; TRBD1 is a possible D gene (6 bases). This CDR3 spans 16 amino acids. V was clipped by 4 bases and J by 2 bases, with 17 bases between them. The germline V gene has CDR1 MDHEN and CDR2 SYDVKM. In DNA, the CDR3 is TGTGCCAGCAGTTATTCCGTGGGGACACCTCAAGAGACCCAGTACTTC. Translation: CASSYSVGTPQETQYF.

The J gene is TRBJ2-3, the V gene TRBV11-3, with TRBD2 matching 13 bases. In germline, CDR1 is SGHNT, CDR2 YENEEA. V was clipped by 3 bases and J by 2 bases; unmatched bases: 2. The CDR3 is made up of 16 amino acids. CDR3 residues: CASSFGLAGVTDTQYF. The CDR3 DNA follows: TGTGCCAGCAGCTTCGGACTAGCGGGGGTCACAGATACGCAGTATTTT.

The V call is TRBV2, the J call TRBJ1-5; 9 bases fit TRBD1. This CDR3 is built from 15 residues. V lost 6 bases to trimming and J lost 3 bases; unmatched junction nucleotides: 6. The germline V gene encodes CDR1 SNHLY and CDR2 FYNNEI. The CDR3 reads CASSQGQGNNQPQHF. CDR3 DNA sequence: TGTGCCAGCAGCCAGGGACAGGGAAACAATCAGCCCCAGCATTTT.

The CDR3 is CASSLGPLSYNEQFF. In DNA, the CDR3 is TGTGCCAGCAGCTTAGGTCCCTTGTCCTACAATGAGCAGTTCTTC. The chain combines TRBV11-3 with TRBJ2-1; no reliable D call. This CDR3 contains 15 residues. Germline CDR1 reads SGHNT; CDR2 reads YENEEA. The V end was cut by 1 base, the J end by 1 base, with 8 bases between.

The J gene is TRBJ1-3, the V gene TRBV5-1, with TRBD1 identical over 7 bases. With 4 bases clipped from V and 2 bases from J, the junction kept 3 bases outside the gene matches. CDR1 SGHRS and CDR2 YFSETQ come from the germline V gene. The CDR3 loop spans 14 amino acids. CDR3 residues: CASSPGQAGNTIYF. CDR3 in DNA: TGCGCCAGCAGCCCTGGACAGGCTGGAAACACCATATATTTT.

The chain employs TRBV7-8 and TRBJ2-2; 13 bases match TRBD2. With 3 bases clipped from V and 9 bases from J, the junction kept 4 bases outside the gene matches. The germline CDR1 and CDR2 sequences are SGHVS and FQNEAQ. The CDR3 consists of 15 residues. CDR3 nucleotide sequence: TGTGCCAGCAGCTTTAGGACTAGCGGGAGTTGGGAGCTGTTTTTT. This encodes CASSFRTSGSWELFF.

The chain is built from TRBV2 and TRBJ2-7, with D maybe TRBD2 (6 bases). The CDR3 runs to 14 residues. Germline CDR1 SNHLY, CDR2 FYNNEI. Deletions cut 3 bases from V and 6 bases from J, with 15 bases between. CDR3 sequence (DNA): TGTGCCAGCAGTGATTTCGTGACAGCGGGCGAGCAGTACTTC. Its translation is CASSDFVTAGEQYF.

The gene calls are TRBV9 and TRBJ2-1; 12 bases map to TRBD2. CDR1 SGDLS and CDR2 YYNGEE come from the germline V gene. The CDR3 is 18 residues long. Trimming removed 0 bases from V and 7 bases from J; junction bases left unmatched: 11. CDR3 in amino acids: CASSVGGAGLAGSNEQFF. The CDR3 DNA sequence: TGTGCCAGCAGCGTAGGAGGGGCGGGACTAGCGGGTAGTAATGAGCAGTTCTTC.

In nucleotides, the CDR3 is TGTGCCAGCAGCTTAGCCGCGGACACTGAAGCTTTCTTT. Protein sequence: CASSLAADTEAFF. The chain recombines TRBV11-3 with TRBJ1-1; D not certain. Germline V CDR1 and CDR2: SGHNT, YENEEA. The CDR3 runs to 13 residues. The V end lost 1 base, the J end lost 3 bases, and 6 bases lay between the germline ends.

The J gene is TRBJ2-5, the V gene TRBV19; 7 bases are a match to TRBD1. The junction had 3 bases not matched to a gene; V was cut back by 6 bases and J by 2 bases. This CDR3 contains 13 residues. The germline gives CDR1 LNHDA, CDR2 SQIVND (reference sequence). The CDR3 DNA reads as TGTGCCAGTAGCCAGGGACAGCAAGAGACCCAGTACTTC. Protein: CASSQGQQETQYF.

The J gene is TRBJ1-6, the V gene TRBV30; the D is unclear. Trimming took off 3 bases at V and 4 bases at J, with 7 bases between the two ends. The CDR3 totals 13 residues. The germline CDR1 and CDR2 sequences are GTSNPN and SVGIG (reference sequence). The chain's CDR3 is CAWRSSYNSPLHF. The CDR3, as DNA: TGTGCCTGGAGGTCCAGTTATAATTCACCCCTCCACTTT.

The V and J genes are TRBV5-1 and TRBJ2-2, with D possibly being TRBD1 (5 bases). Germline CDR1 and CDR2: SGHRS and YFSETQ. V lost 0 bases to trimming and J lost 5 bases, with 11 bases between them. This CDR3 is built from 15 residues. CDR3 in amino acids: CASSLGAGRTGELFF. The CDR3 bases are TGCGCCAGCAGCTTGGGGGCAGGGCGGACCGGGGAGCTGTTTTTT.

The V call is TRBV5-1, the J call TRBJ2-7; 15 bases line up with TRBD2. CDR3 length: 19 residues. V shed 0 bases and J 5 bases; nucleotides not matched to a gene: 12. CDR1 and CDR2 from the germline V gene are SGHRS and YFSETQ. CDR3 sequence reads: CASSLGTARTSGREHEQYF. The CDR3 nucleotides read TGCGCCAGCAGCTTGGGGACAGCTCGGACTAGCGGGAGGGAGCACGAGCAGTACTTC.